This entry concerns a single TCR beta chain. The antigen is undetermined. This sample is drawn from a study of cytomegalovirus exposure and HLA in healthy donors. The wider study: Findings of an earlier analysis included about 120 million unique TCR beta sequences from some 200 million T cells.

Study findings and constraints: While the bulk of TCR sequences proved rare, some public TCRs turned up in many donors.

This PCR relied on a set of 60 Vbeta primers and 13 Jbeta primers. Data came from immunoSEQ multiplex PCR; TCRdb stores just in-frame clones and leaves some out. Among some 170,000 clones listed, 77% were seen once. V gave up 5 bases and J gave up 0 bases; unmatched junction bases: 8. This CDR3 has 17 amino acids. Germline V gene lookup returns CDR1 SGHTA and CDR2 FQGTGA. Specimen: PBMCs. The sequence was collected from a woman between 55 and 75 years old in good health and CMV-seropositive. V is TRBV7-3 and J is TRBJ2-1; 9 bases match TRBD2. In nucleotides, the CDR3 is TGTGCCAGCAGCGCAAGACTAGCGGATAGCTCCTACAATGAGCAGTTCTTC. Its translation: CASSARLADSSYNEQFF.